The sequence of this T cell receptor beta chain was determined in a study of PD-1 blockade in classical Hodgkin lymphoma. Time point reported: newly diagnosed, previously untreated cHL patient sample. Newly diagnosed, untreated classical Hodgkin lymphoma PBMCs provided comparison. Germline lookup yields CDR1 SGDLS and CDR2 YYNGEE. This CDR3 is 16 amino acids long. The V and J ends lost 3 bases and 4 bases, in that order; junction bases with no gene match: 10. Profiled with immunoSEQ multiplex PCR; TCRdb holds only in-frame clones, not every one. In the table there are tens of thousands of clones, roughly 90% of which are singletons. About this clone: Antigen specificity is unknown.

Whole-study findings and limits: Reported findings placed baseline TCR diversity lower in newly diagnosed patients (compared with healthy donors). Causes of the repertoire differences remain undefined, possibly disease activity or prior therapy.

Specimen: peripheral blood mononuclear cells (PBMCs). The chain has TRBV9 and TRBJ2-1; 7 bases align to TRBD2. This TCR was sampled from a human donor with classical Hodgkin lymphoma. CDR3 residues: CASSAPGGLPYNEQFF. CDR3 sequence (DNA): TGTGCCAGCAGCGCCCCCGGGGGACTACCATACAATGAGCAGTTCTTC.